Sequencing of this T cell receptor (beta chain) was carried out in a study of blood T cell repertoires in COVID-19. Authors' analysis steps: Estimated nucleated cell counts came from reference gene primer amplification. Repertoires were generated with immunoSEQ multiplex PCR, while TCRdb's copy carries only in-frame clones and drops some. V and J calls and clone size are as listed in that table; D and trimming were resolved from the DNA. The data contain over 200,000 clones, about 88% of them singletons. With 1 base clipped from V and 2 bases from J, the junction kept 7 bases outside the gene matches. In germline, CDR1 is SGHDN, CDR2 FVKESK. This CDR3 region has 17 residues.

This chain links TRBV14 with TRBJ2-2; 7 nucleotides line up with TRBD2. What was sequenced was peripheral blood. The clonotype comes from a man in his forties or fifties with active or convalescent COVID-19. The CDR3 DNA reads TGTGCCAGCAGCCAAGGAATAAGCGGGGTTAACACCGGGGAGCTGTTTTTT. Protein product: CASSQGISGVNTGELFF. Based on the CDR3 plus reference TRBV14 and TRBJ2-2, the full variable domain is EAGVTQFPSHSVIEKGQTVTLRCDPISGHDNLYWYRRVMGKEIKFLLHFVKESKQDESGMPNNRFLAERTGGTYSTLKVQPAELEDSGVYFCASSQGISGVNTGELFFGEGSRLTVL.